This TCR beta chain was captured by sequencing in a study of shared clonotypes between healthy human individuals. Overall study results and limits: In general, naive subsets displayed greater estimated richness than memory subsets did. Blood was the only sampled material, and tissue repertoires likely differ.

Terminally differentiated effector memory CD45RA+ cells were left out of the naive CD8 fraction, which was CD45RO-negative and positively selected for CCR7. V lost 2 bases and J lost 0, with 4 bases in between. The CDR3 is 13 amino acids. CDR1 and CDR2 (germline): LNHDA, SQIVND (reference sequence). Sorted-subset replicate PCR reactions contained approximately 190 ng DNA, corresponding to approximately 30,000 T cell genomes. Per the authors' pipeline: Filtering differed for immunoSEQ, which gave only junction sequences without quality scores. Clones were read by immunoSEQ multiplex PCR, and TCRdb kept only the in-frame ones, dropping some. Clonal size and the V and J genes are those of that table, whereas D and trimming came from the DNA. The repertoire includes millions of clones, over 85% of them detected once, and roughly 1.1% sits in the top ten. A note on this clone: Its antigen is currently unknown. At the DNA level, this CDR3 is encoded by other sequences in the same sample as well.

The sequencing sample was made of naive CD8+ T cells sorted from blood. This rearrangement joins TRBV19 to TRBJ1-1; D gene unclear. This receptor was taken from a man aged 18-30 years in good health. The CDR3 DNA reads TGTGCCAGTAGTATATCCGTGAACACTGAAGCTTTCTTT. Residues: CASSISVNTEAFF.